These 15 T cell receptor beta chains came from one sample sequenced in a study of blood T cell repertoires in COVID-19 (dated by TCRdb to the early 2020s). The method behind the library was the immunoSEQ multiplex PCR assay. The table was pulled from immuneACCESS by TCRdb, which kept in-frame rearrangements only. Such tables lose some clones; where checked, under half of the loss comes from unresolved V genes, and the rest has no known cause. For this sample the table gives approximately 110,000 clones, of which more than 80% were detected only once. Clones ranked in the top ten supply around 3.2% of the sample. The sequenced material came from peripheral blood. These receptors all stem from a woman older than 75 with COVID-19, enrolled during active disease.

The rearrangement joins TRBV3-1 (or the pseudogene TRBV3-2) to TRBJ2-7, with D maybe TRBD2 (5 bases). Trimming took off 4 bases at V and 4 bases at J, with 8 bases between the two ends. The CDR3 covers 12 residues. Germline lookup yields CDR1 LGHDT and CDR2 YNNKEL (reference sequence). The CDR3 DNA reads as TGTGCCAGCAGCCGCGGGCCTTACGAGCAGTACTTC. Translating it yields CASSRGPYEQYF.

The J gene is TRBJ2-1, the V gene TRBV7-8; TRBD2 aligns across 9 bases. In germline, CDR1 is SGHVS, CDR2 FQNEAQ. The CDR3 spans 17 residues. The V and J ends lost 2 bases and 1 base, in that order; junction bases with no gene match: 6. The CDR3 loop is CASSLRGTSLSYNEQFF. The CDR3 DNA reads TGTGCCAGCAGCTTACGAGGGACTAGCCTATCCTACAATGAGCAGTTCTTC.

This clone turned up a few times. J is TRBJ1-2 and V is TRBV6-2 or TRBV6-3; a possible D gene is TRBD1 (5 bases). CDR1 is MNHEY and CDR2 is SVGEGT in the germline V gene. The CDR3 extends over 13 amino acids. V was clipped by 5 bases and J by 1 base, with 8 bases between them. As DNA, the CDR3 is TGTGCCAGCAGTCGCGACAGTAACTATGGCTACACCTTC. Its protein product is CASSRDSNYGYTF.

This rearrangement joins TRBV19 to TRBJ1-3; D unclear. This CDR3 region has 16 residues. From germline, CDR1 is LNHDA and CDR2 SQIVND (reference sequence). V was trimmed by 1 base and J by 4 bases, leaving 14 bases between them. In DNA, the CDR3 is TGTGCCAGTAGTATAGGCGGGGAATCTTCCGGAAACACCATATATTTT. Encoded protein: CASSIGGESSGNTIYF.

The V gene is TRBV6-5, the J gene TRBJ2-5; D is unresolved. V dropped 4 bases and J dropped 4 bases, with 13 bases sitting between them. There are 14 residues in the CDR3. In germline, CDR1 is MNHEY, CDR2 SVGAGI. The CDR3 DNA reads TGTGCCAGCAGTTCCCCTAGATTGGCAGAGACCCAGTACTTC. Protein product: CASSSPRLAETQYF.

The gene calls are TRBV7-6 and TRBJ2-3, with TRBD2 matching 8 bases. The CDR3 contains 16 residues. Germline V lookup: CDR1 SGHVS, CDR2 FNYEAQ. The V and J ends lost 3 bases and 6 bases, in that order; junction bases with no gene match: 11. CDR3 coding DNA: TGTGCCAGCAGCTTTCACCCCGGGAGGGTCGTGGATACGCAGTATTTT. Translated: CASSFHPGRVVDTQYF. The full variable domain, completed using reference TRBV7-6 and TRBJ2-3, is GAGVSQSPRYKVTKRGQDVALRCDPISGHVSLYWYRQALGQGPEFLTYFNYEAQQDKSGLPNDRFSAERPEGSISTLTIQRTEQRDSAMYRCASSFHPGRVVDTQYFGPGTRLTVL.

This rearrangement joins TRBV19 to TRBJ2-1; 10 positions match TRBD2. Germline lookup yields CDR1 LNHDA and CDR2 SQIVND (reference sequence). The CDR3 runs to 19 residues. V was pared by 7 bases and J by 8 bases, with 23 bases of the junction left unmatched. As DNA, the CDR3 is TGTGCCAGTAATAAGGTGGGCCTAGCGGGAGCTTGGGTAGACGATGAGCAGTTCTTC. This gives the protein CASNKVGLAGAWVDDEQFF.

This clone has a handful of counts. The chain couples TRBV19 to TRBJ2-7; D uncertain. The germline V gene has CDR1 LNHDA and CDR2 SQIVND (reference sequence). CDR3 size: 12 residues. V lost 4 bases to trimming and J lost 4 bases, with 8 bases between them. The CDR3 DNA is TGTGCCAGTAGTAACGGTCCGTACGAGCAGTACTTC. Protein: CASSNGPYEQYF.

CDR3 in amino acids: CASSIGGSVYGYTF. CDR3 nucleotides: TGTGCCAGCAGTATAGGGGGCTCGGTCTATGGCTACACCTTC. The V and J genes are TRBV28 and TRBJ1-2; 7 bases are a match to TRBD1. This CDR3 is built from 14 residues. The trim removed 5 bases at V and 4 bases at J, leaving 7 bases unmatched. The germline V gene encodes CDR1 MDHEN and CDR2 SYDVKM.

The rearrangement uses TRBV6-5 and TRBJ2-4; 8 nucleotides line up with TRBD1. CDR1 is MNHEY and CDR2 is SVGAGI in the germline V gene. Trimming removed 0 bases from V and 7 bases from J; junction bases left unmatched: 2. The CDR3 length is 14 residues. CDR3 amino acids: CASSYSGDRNIQYF. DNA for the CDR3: TGTGCCAGCAGTTACTCGGGGGACAGGAACATTCAGTACTTC.

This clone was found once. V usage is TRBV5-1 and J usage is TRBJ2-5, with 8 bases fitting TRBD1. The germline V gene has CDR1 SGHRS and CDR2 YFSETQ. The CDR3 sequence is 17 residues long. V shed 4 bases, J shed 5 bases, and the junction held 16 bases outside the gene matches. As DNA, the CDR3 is TGCGCCAGCAGCACCATAGTTGCAGGGGGCAGTAAGGAGACCCAGTACTTC. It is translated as CASSTIVAGGSKETQYF. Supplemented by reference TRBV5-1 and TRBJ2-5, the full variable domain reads KAGVTQTPRYLIKTRGQQVTLSCSPISGHRSVSWYQQTPGQGLQFLFEYFSETQRNKGNFPGRFSGRQFSNSRSEMNVSTLELGDSALYLCASSTIVAGGSKETQYFGPGTRLLVL.

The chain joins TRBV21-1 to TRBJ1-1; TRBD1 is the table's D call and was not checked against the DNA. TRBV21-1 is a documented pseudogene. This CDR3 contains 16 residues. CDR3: CASSKVGQGWVTEAFF. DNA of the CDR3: TGTGCCAGCAGCAAAGTAGGACAAGGATGGGTAACTGAAGCTTTCTTT.

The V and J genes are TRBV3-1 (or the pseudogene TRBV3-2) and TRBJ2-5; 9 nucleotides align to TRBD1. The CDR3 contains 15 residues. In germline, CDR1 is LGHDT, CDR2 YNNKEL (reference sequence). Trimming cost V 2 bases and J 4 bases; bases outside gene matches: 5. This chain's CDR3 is CASSQPTGGRETQYF. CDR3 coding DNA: TGTGCCAGCAGCCAACCCACAGGGGGCCGAGAGACCCAGTACTTC.

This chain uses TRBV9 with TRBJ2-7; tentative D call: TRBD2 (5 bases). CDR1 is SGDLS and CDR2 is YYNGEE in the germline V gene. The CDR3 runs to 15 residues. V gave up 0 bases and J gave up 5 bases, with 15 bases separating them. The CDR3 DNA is TGTGCCAGCAGCGTAGCCCCGGGAAGGGTCCACGAGCAGTACTTC. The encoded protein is CASSVAPGRVHEQYF.

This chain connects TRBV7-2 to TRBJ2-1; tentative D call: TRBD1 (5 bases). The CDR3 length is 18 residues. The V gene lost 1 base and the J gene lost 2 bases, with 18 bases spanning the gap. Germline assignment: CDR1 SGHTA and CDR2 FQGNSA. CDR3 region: CASSLVWAGQGAYNEQFF. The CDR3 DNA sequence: TGTGCCAGCAGCTTAGTTTGGGCCGGCCAGGGCGCCTACAATGAGCAGTTCTTC.